Each of the 2 T cell receptor beta chains below was sequenced from the same sample in a study of OX40 agonist ivuxolimab in advanced cancers. Only in-frame clones appear in the TCRdb table, and some are missing; sequencing was by immunoSEQ multiplex PCR. The sample shows roughly 55,000 clones, more than 75% of them seen only once. The sequencing used CD4+ or CD8+ T cells sorted from blood, collected in a trial of the OX40 agonist ivuxolimab. All receptors come from an adult with an advanced solid tumor such as melanoma, head and neck, liver or kidney cancer.

The chain employs TRBV2 and TRBJ2-3, with D tentatively TRBD1 (5 bases). The CDR3 has 13 residues. Trimming cost V 6 bases and J 5 bases, with 12 bases left between them. In germline, CDR1 is SNHLY, CDR2 FYNNEI. The CDR3 is CASRKDRGDTQYF. Here the CDR3 DNA reads TGTGCCAGCAGGAAAGACAGAGGAGATACGCAGTATTTT.

The J gene is TRBJ1-1, the V gene TRBV5-1; maybe TRBD1 (5 bases). The CDR3 is 13 amino acids. The V end lost 3 bases, the J end lost 7 bases, and 13 bases lay between the germline ends. Germline lookup yields CDR1 SGHRS and CDR2 YFSETQ. In nucleotides, the CDR3 is TGCGCCAGCAGCTCATTCCAGGGCAGTGAAGCTTTCTTT. Its translation: CASSSFQGSEAFF.